This note documents a single T cell receptor beta chain sequence. This entry is derived from a study of blood T cell repertoires in COVID-19. The table came from immunoSEQ multiplex PCR; TCRdb's copy has only in-frame clones and leaves some out. This table has about 350,000 clones, about 90% appearing once. The sequence was collected from a young woman who had been exposed to COVID-19. The material sequenced was PBMCs or T cells enriched from blood (not recorded which).

The CDR3 region has the DNA TGTGCCAGTAGTAACCCTACAGGCTACTATGGCTACACCTTC. This translates into CASSNPTGYYGYTF. The V and J genes are TRBV19 and TRBJ1-2, with a weak D call TRBD1 (5 bases). This CDR3 is built from 14 residues. Germline V lookup: CDR1 LNHDA, CDR2 SQIVND (reference sequence). V lost 4 bases to trimming and J lost 3 bases, with 12 bases between them.